One and the same sample provided the 6 T cell receptor beta chains below, sequenced in a study of blood T cell repertoires in COVID-19 (TCRdb year 2020). Libraries were built with the immunoSEQ multiplex PCR assay. The source is immuneACCESS, and TCRdb retained only in-frame sequences with V and J called. Part of the clones is not carried over; for the studies checked, unresolved V genes explain less than half of this, and the remainder is unexplained. This sample comprises 100,000 to 150,000 clones, 84% of them detected only once. The ten largest clones capture about a sixth of the sample. The material sequenced was peripheral blood. These TCRs come from a woman older than 75 with acute or convalescent COVID-19.

The gene calls are TRBV19 and TRBJ2-3; 8 bases line up with TRBD1. Per germline, CDR1 LNHDA and CDR2 SQIVND (reference sequence). The CDR3 is made up of 13 amino acids. J gave up 5 bases and V 9 bases, and 7 bases lay outside the gene matches. CDR3 sequence: CASRDRPGDTQYF. Written as DNA, the CDR3 is TGTGCCAGCCGGGACAGGCCGGGAGATACGCAGTATTTT.

V gene TRBV5-4 combines with J gene TRBJ1-1, with TRBD1 as a possible D gene (5 bases). Germline values: CDR1 SGHNT, CDR2 YYREEE (reference sequence). Trimming removed 3 bases at V and 5 bases at J, with 8 bases between. CDR3 length equals 12 residues. CDR3 DNA: TGTGCCAGCAGCTACTCAGGGACTGAAGCTTTCTTT. Its protein product is CASSYSGTEAFF.

The chain carries TRBV3-1 (or the pseudogene TRBV3-2) and TRBJ1-1; no firm D call. The CDR3 is 15 residues long. V was shortened by 3 bases and J by 0 bases, with 11 bases between the two germline ends. Germline V gene sequence: CDR1 LGHDT, CDR2 YNNKEL (reference sequence). CDR3 residues: CASSHDGLLNTEAFF. The DNA of the CDR3 is TGTGCCAGCAGCCACGATGGCCTTTTGAACACTGAAGCTTTCTTT.

The gene calls are TRBV6-2 or TRBV6-3 and TRBJ2-6; 8 bases match TRBD1. Trimming cost V 4 bases and J 0 bases; bases outside gene matches: 14. Looked up from germline, CDR1 is MNHEY and CDR2 is SVGEGT. CDR3 length: 20 residues. In DNA, the CDR3 is TGTGCCAGCAGTTCACTTAATCCAGGGGGCTCCAGCTCTGGGGCCAACGTCCTGACTTTC. It yields the protein CASSSLNPGGSSSGANVLTF.

This clone appeared a single time. The V and J genes are TRBV5-1 and TRBJ2-6, with D possibly matching TRBD2 (5 bases). V was shortened by 4 bases and J by 9 bases, with 14 bases between the two germline ends. The CDR3 spans 14 residues. CDR1 and CDR2 from the germline V gene are SGHRS and YFSETQ. Written as DNA, the CDR3 is TGCGCCAGCAGCCCCCTGACGGAGGTCAACGTCCTGACTTTC. Protein product: CASSPLTEVNVLTF.

The DNA of the CDR3 is TGCGCCAGCAGCACCGGAACAGGGTCTGGGGCCAACGTCCTGACTTTC. Amino acids: CASSTGTGSGANVLTF. This chain uses TRBV5-1 with TRBJ2-6; maybe TRBD1 (6 bases). This CDR3 comprises 16 residues. Trimming removed 4 bases at V and 1 base at J, with 12 bases between. The germline CDR1 and CDR2 sequences are SGHRS and YFSETQ.